This paragraph reports one T cell receptor beta chain. The data are from a study of T cell responses to AZD1222 COVID-19 vaccine. Sequenced by immunoSEQ multiplex PCR; TCRdb stores in-frame clones only, minus some. The table has over 100,000 clones, about nine tenths seen once. The V end lost 6 bases, the J end lost 0 bases, and 6 bases lay between the germline ends. The CDR3 covers 13 residues. Germline assignment: CDR1 LNHNV and CDR2 YYDKDF (reference sequence). This chain links TRBV15 with TRBJ1-3; D call uncertain. This TCR derives from an adult in good health. The starting material was peripheral blood, obtained on day 0 of AZD1222 vaccination. CDR3 protein: CATRWTSGNTIYF. DNA for the CDR3: TGTGCCACCAGGTGGACCTCTGGAAACACCATATATTTT.